This T cell receptor beta chain was sequenced during a study of cytomegalovirus exposure and HLA in healthy donors. V lost 4 bases and J lost 4, with 8 bases in between. The CDR3 consists of 13 residues. CDR1 is LGHNA, CDR2 YSLEER, per germline. The PCR contained 60 Vbeta and 13 Jbeta primers. TCRdb's copy holds only in-frame clones and misses some; the assay was immunoSEQ multiplex PCR. The table has roughly 93,000 clones, more than 70% seen once; the top ten hold about 3.1%. This clone was seen a single time. Its cognate antigen is unknown. Regarding the study as a whole: The study carried out a later analysis of TCR beta sequences. It associated 16,951 of them with specific HLA alleles at a false discovery rate of 0.05.

This sequence originates from a man aged 40-50 years in good health and CMV-seronegative. The sequencing sample was made of PBMCs. This sequence joins TRBV4-3 and TRBJ2-1, with D perhaps TRBD2 (5 bases). The CDR3 DNA follows: TGCGCCAGCAGCCGGGAGCCGTACAATGAGCAGTTCTTC. It is translated as CASSREPYNEQFF.